This entry lists 22 T cell receptor beta chains sequenced from one sample in a study of T cell repertoires in cytomegalovirus infection. TCRdb independently ran MiXCR on the reads; one entry per CDR3 protein. Of around 740,000 distinct CDR3 sequences in the sample, 35% to 40% are singletons; the top ten hold around 2.8%. The source material was PBMCs. Receptor source: a human donor in good health (CMV status not recorded). Some clones in this sample may be carry-over from other donors' samples.

CDR3 DNA sequence: TGCGCCAGCAGCCAAGATTACGGGCGGTTGGCTGGAAACACCATATATTTT. Its protein is CASSQDYGRLAGNTIYF. The J gene is TRBJ1-3, the V gene TRBV4-1; D is undetermined. Germline-derived CDR1 and CDR2 are MGHRA and YSYEKL. Trimming took 0 bases from V and 2 from J, leaving 14 bases between them. This CDR3 region has 17 residues.

V usage is TRBV7-3 and J usage is TRBJ2-3; 7 bases line up with TRBD2. CDR1 is SGHTA and CDR2 is FQGTGA in the germline V gene. This CDR3 has 18 amino acids. Trimming took 5 bases from V and 2 from J; bases not matched to a gene: 16. The CDR3 nucleotides are TGTGCCAGCAGCCTTGAATGGTGGCGGGGGAATTACACAGATACGCAGTATTTT. Its translation: CASSLEWWRGNYTDTQYF.

Comment on this clonotype: Its ends do not fully match the called genes, so a read error is possible. The chain is built from TRBV7-7 and TRBJ2-2; perhaps D is TRBD1 or TRBD2 (5 bases each). Germline CDR1 reads SSHAT; CDR2 reads FNYEAQ (reference sequence). CDR3 size: 16 residues. CDR3 sequence: CASSLRPGPGTGELFF. CDR3 nucleotide sequence: TGTGCTAGCAGCCTTCGTCCGGGGCCGGGCACCGGGGAGCTGTTTTTT.

This clonotype was seen many times. V and J are TRBV7-6 and TRBJ1-1; D might be TRBD1 (5 bases). V was trimmed by 2 bases and J by 11 bases, leaving 24 bases between them. This CDR3 has 16 amino acids. Germline CDR1 reads SGHVS; CDR2 reads FNYEAQ. CDR3 bases: TGTGCCAGCAGCTTAAAAGCTTCGACAGCCCCTGGTCCGGCTTTCTTT. Translated: CASSLKASTAPGPAFF.

A few counts support this clonotype. This rearrangement joins TRBV7-2 to TRBJ2-1, with D hard to call. This CDR3 is 18 amino acids long. The germline V gene has CDR1 SGHTA and CDR2 FQGNSA. Trimming cost V 8 bases and J 2 bases, with 25 bases left between them. Here the CDR3 DNA reads TGTGCCAGCGGAACCCGGCCGCAGACGGACGCTACCTACAATGAGCAGTTCTTC. This sequence encodes CASGTRPQTDATYNEQFF.

This clonotype turned up a few times. The genes are TRBV28 and TRBJ2-2; D could derive from TRBD1 or TRBD2 (5 bases each). The V and J ends lost 8 bases and 3 bases respectively, with 16 bases between them. This CDR3 has 15 amino acids. Germline CDR1 is MDHEN and CDR2 is SYDVKM. The CDR3 loop is CASFMGTEYTGELFF. The DNA for the CDR3 is TGTGCCAGCTTTATGGGGACCGAATACACCGGGGAGCTGTTTTTT.

At least ten counts were recorded for this clonotype. The J gene is TRBJ1-2, the V gene TRBV12-3 or TRBV12-4; D not certain. The CDR3 consists of 17 residues. V gave up 1 base and J gave up 4 bases, with 19 bases separating them. The CDR3 DNA follows: TGTGCCAGCAGTTTAGGCCCGGTTGGGCAGCGCCCCTATGGCTACACCTTC. This codes for CASSLGPVGQRPYGYTF.

The genes are TRBV2 and TRBJ2-7, with D perhaps TRBD1 (5 bases). Trimming removed 6 bases from V and 4 bases from J, with 13 bases in between. The germline CDR1 and CDR2 sequences are SNHLY and FYNNEI. CDR3 length: 13 amino acids. DNA for the CDR3: TGTGCCAGCAGCCGAGAGACAGATTACGAGCAGTACTTC. Its translation is CASSRETDYEQYF.

The V and J genes are TRBV7-3 and TRBJ2-2; D unresolved. With 5 bases removed from V and 2 bases from J, the gap between germline ends came to 6 bases. Germline values: CDR1 SGHTA, CDR2 FQGTGA. The CDR3 has 13 residues. CDR3 nucleotide sequence: TGTGCCAGCAGCCGCTTCAACACCGGGGAGCTGTTTTTT. Protein product: CASSRFNTGELFF.

This clonotype was seen only a few times. The J gene is TRBJ2-2, the V gene TRBV7-9; no reliable D call. The CDR3 consists of 12 residues. From germline, CDR1 is SEHNR and CDR2 FQNEAQ (reference sequence). With 2 bases removed from V and 9 bases from J, the gap between germline ends came to 7 bases. DNA for the CDR3: TGTGCCAGCAGCTTACCCCCGCGGGAGCTGTTTTTT. It translates to CASSLPPRELFF.

The chain joins TRBV20-1 to TRBJ2-7; 7 nucleotides align to TRBD2. The CDR3 consists of 15 residues. V trimming: 1 base; J trimming: 0 bases; junction bases outside the gene matches: 6. Germline CDR1 DFQATT, CDR2 SNEGSKA (reference sequence). This CDR3 reads CSARGASGYSYEQYF. The CDR3 DNA reads TGCAGTGCTAGAGGCGCTAGCGGATACTCCTACGAGCAGTACTTC.

V usage is TRBV4-2 and J usage is TRBJ2-2, with D possibly being TRBD1 (5 bases). V lost 4 bases and J 6 bases, leaving 12 bases between the germline ends. Per the germline V gene, CDR1 is LGHNA and CDR2 is YNFKEQ. The CDR3 is 14 residues long. CDR3 nucleotide sequence: TGTGCCAGCAGCCTGACTGGGGCGGCCGGGGAGCTGTTTTTT. It encodes CASSLTGAAGELFF.

Regarding this clonotype: One end of the junction varies from germline; a read error may be responsible. The gene calls are TRBV6-8 and TRBJ2-1; maybe TRBD2 (6 bases). The CDR3 length is 15 residues. Germline values: CDR1 MNHGY, CDR2 SAAAGT. CDR3 residues: CTSSWTGTFNNEQFF. The CDR3 bases are TGTACCAGCAGTTGGACCGGGACTTTCAACAATGAGCAGTTCTTC.

This chain links TRBV6-2 or TRBV6-3 with TRBJ2-7, with 8 bases identical to TRBD2. The V gene's germline CDR1 is MNHEY and CDR2 SVGEGT. J was trimmed by 3 bases and V by 0 bases; bases with no gene match: 7. The CDR3 contains 16 residues. The CDR3 sequence: CASSYSGGRTHYEQYF. The CDR3 nucleotides read TGTGCCAGCAGTTACTCTGGCGGGAGGACTCACTACGAGCAGTACTTC.

This rearrangement joins TRBV20-1 to TRBJ2-2, with 8 bases lining up with TRBD2. This CDR3 is built from 15 residues. Germline V gives CDR1 DFQATT, CDR2 SNEGSKA (reference sequence). After removal of 3 bases from V and 4 bases from J, the junction contained 7 bases not matched to a gene. The CDR3 DNA reads TGCAGTGCTAGCAGCGGGAGTGTTCCCACCGGGGAGCTGTTTTTT. Protein product: CSASSGSVPTGELFF.

This clonotype was observed a few times. The V gene is TRBV7-9, the J gene TRBJ2-1; TRBD1 agrees at 11 bases. The CDR3 is 16 residues long. Trimming removed 5 bases from V and 4 bases from J; junction bases left unmatched: 7. Germline assignment: CDR1 SEHNR and CDR2 FQNEAQ (reference sequence). The chain's CDR3 is CASSTGTGGKYNEQFF. For the CDR3, the DNA is TGTGCCAGCAGCACCGGGACAGGGGGTAAATACAATGAGCAGTTCTTC.

The chain employs TRBV20-1 and TRBJ2-7, with D perhaps matching TRBD2 (6 bases). Germline lookup yields CDR1 DFQATT and CDR2 SNEGSKA (reference sequence). Trimming shortened V by 2 bases and J by 0 bases, and 11 bases separated the two germline ends. The CDR3 runs to 14 residues. The CDR3 DNA reads as TGCAGTGCTAGAATAGCGGCTAGCTCCTACGAGCAGTACTTC. Protein sequence: CSARIAASSYEQYF.

This chain connects TRBV24-1 to TRBJ2-2; 9 nucleotides line up with TRBD1. The CDR3 is made up of 15 amino acids. Germline loops: CDR1 KGHDR, CDR2 SFDVKD. V gave up 10 bases and J gave up 6 bases; unmatched junction bases: 11. The CDR3 loop reads CATAAGTGYPGELFF. The CDR3 coding sequence is TGTGCCACAGCTGCCGGGACAGGGTACCCCGGGGAGCTGTTTTTT.

The chain joins TRBV9 to TRBJ1-6; 7 nucleotides agree with TRBD1. Germline V gives CDR1 SGDLS, CDR2 YYNGEE. J was trimmed by 6 bases and V by 4 bases; bases with no gene match: 7. This CDR3 contains 15 residues. Written as DNA, the CDR3 is TGTGCCAGCAGCACTTACACAGGGGTTAATTCACCCCTCCACTTT. Protein product: CASSTYTGVNSPLHF.

This clonotype was observed a few times. This chain links TRBV7-9 with TRBJ2-7; D assignment may be TRBD1 or TRBD2 (5 bases each). Between the trimmed V and J ends, which lost 5 bases and 2 bases, there was a span of 19 bases. Germline V gene lookup returns CDR1 SEHNR and CDR2 FQNEAQ (reference sequence). The CDR3 spans 16 residues. CDR3 nucleotides: TGTGCCAGCAGCCTAGAGGCAACGAGGGACCCCTACGAGCAGTACTTC. Translating it yields CASSLEATRDPYEQYF.

The chain couples TRBV20-1 to TRBJ1-2; 7 bases fit TRBD1. J was trimmed by 7 bases and V by 4 bases; bases with no gene match: 9. The V gene's germline CDR1 is DFQATT and CDR2 SNEGSKA (reference sequence). The CDR3 has 13 residues. The CDR3 DNA reads as TGCAGTGCTACTGACAGGGAATGGAGTGGCTACACCTTC. It translates to CSATDREWSGYTF.

This clonotype was seen only a few times. This sequence joins TRBV19 and TRBJ2-5; 9 nucleotides match TRBD2. Germline V gene sequence: CDR1 LNHDA, CDR2 SQIVND (reference sequence). The CDR3 sequence is 15 residues long. V trimming: 5 bases; J trimming: 0 bases; junction bases outside the gene matches: 4. CDR3 in amino acids: CASSLTSGDQETQYF. The CDR3 DNA reads as TGTGCCAGTAGTTTGACTAGCGGCGACCAAGAGACCCAGTACTTC.